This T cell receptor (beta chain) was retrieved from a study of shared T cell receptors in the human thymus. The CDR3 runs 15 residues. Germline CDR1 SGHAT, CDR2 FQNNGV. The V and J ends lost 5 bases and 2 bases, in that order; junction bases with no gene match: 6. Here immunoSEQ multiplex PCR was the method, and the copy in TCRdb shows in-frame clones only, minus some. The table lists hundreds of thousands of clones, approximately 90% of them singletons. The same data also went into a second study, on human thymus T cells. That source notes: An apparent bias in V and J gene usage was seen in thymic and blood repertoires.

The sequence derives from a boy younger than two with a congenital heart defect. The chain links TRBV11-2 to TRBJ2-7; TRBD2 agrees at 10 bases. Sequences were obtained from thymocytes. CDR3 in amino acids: CASSAGGTSAYEQYF. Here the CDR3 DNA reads TGTGCCAGCAGCGCCGGTGGGACTAGCGCCTACGAGCAGTACTTC.